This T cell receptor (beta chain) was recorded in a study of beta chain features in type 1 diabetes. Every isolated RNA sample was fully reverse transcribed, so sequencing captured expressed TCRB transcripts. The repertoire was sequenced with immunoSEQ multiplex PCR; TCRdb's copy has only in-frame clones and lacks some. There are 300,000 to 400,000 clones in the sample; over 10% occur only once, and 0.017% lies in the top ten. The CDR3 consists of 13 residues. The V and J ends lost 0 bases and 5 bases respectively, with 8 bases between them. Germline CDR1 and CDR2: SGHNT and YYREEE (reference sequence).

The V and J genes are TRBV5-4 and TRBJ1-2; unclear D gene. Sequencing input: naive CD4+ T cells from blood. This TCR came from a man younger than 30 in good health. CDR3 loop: CASSLDSSYGYTF. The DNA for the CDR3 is TGTGCCAGCAGCTTGGACAGTTCATATGGCTACACCTTC.